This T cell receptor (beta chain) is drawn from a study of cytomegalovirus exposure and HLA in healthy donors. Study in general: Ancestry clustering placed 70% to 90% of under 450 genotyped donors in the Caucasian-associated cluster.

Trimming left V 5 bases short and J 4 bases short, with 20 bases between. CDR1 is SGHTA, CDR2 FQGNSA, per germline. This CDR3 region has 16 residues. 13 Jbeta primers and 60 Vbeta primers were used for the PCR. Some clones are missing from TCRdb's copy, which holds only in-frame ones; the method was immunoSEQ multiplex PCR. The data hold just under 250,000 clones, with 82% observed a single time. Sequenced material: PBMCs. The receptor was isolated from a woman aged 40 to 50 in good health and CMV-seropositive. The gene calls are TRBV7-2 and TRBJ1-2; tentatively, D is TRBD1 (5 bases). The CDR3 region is CASSRTNRPLSYGYTF. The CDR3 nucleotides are TGTGCCAGCAGCCGTACCAACAGGCCCCTATCCTATGGCTACACCTTC.